This TCR beta chain was retrieved from a study of technical replicates of blood from several donors. This CDR3 has 12 residues. The germline CDR1 and CDR2 sequences are SQVTM and ANQGSEA. Trimming pared 3 bases from V and 9 bases from J, leaving 12 bases between. The assay was immunoSEQ multiplex PCR, and TCRdb's table has in-frame clones only and misses some. The sample lists around 83,000 clones; about 91% were seen once. The TCR originated in a human donor in good health. Some clones in this sample may be carry-over from other donors' samples. The source material was T cells isolated from PBMCs. The V and J genes are TRBV29-1 and TRBJ2-1; D unresolved. CDR3 amino acids: CSVENSGIEQFF. The CDR3 region has the DNA TGCAGCGTTGAGAATTCCGGTATTGAGCAGTTCTTC.